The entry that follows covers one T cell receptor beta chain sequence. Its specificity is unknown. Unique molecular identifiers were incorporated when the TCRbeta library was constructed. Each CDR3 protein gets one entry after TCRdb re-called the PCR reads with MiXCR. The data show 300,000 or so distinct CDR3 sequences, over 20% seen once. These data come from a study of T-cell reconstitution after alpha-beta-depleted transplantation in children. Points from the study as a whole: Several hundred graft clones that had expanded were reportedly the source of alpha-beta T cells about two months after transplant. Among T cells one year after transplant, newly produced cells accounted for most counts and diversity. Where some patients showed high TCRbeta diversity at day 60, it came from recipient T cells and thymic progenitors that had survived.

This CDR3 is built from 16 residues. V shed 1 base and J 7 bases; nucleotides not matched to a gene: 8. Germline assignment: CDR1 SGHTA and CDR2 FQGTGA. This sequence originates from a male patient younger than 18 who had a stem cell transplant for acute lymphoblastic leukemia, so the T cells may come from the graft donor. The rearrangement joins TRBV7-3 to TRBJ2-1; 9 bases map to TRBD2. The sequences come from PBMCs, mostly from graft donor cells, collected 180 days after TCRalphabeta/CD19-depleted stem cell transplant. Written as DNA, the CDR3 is TGTGCCAGCAGCTTAAAGGGCGGGAGGGCCCAGAATGAGCAGTTCTTC. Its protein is CASSLKGGRAQNEQFF. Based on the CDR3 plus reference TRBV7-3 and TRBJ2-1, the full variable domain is GAGVSQTPSNKVTEKGKYVELRCDPISGHTALYWYRQSLGQGPEFLIYFQGTGAADDSGLPNDRFFAVRPEGSVSTLKIQRTERGDSAVYLCASSLKGGRAQNEQFFGPGTRLTVL.